Below, 20 T cell receptor beta chains from the same sample are listed, as sequenced in a study of beta chain features in type 1 diabetes. Points from the study as a whole: TCRB CDR3s from Type 1 diabetes patients were moderately but significantly shorter in all four CD4+ subsets.

Sequenced material consisted of expressed TCRB transcripts (all of the isolated RNA was reverse transcribed). The assay was immunoSEQ multiplex PCR, and TCRdb's table has in-frame clones only and misses some. The sample holds 640,000 or so clones, around an eighth seen once. Their antigens remain unidentified. Sequences were obtained from naive CD4+ T cells from blood. All receptors come from a man aged 18 to 35 with type 1 diabetes.

This clone has more than one count but fewer than ten. V is TRBV2 and J is TRBJ2-3; D perhaps matches TRBD1 (6 bases). Germline CDR1 and CDR2: SNHLY and FYNNEI. CDR3 length: 15 amino acids. V shed 6 bases and J shed 2 bases, with 15 bases lying between them. In DNA form, the CDR3 reads TGTGCCAGCAGGGAACCAGGGGCTAACACAGATACGCAGTATTTT. Residues: CASREPGANTDTQYF.

This clone was counted a few times. The V gene is TRBV6-5, the J gene TRBJ2-3; D unresolved. CDR3 length: 11 residues. V was trimmed by 6 bases and J by 5 bases, leaving 6 bases between them. CDR1 and CDR2 (germline): MNHEY, SVGAGI. This CDR3 reads CASRTGDTQYF. The CDR3 nucleotides are TGTGCCAGCAGAACCGGAGATACGCAGTATTTT.

The chain joins TRBV5-1 to TRBJ2-2; D remains ambiguous. The CDR3 has 16 amino acids. CDR1 and CDR2 (germline): SGHRS, YFSETQ. The V end was cut by 4 bases, the J end by 3 bases, with 16 bases between. The CDR3: CASSGDLAQYTGELFF. The CDR3, as DNA: TGCGCCAGCAGCGGTGACTTGGCGCAGTACACCGGGGAGCTGTTTTTT.

The V gene is TRBV30, the J gene TRBJ2-7; TRBD1 matches 9 bases. CDR1 is GTSNPN, CDR2 SVGIG, per germline (reference sequence). The V segment lost 5 bases and the J segment 3 bases; nucleotides outside the gene matches: 11. This CDR3 spans 15 amino acids. CDR3 sequence: CAWGQIGTGLYEQYF. The CDR3 DNA reads as TGTGCCTGGGGCCAGATCGGGACAGGGCTCTACGAGCAGTACTTC.

This clone was counted a few times. The chain uses TRBV2 and TRBJ1-5; 7 nucleotides line up with TRBD1. Trimming cost V 6 bases and J 4 bases; bases outside gene matches: 9. Looked up from germline, CDR1 is SNHLY and CDR2 is FYNNEI. This CDR3 has 15 residues. CDR3: CASRSTGALNQPQHF. The CDR3, as DNA: TGTGCCAGCAGGAGTACAGGGGCCCTGAATCAGCCCCAGCATTTT.

The J gene is TRBJ2-5, the V gene TRBV29-1, with no clear D. The CDR3 extends over 10 amino acids. Germline V CDR1 and CDR2: SQVTM, ANQGSEA. V was cut by 4 bases and J by 5 bases, with 5 bases left in between. DNA of the CDR3: TGCAGCGTTGCGCCCGAGACCCAGTACTTC. It encodes CSVAPETQYF.

This clone was seen more than once but under ten times. The CDR3 sequence: CAISDRWQEANYGYTF. DNA for the CDR3: TGTGCCATCAGTGATCGCTGGCAGGAAGCTAACTATGGCTACACCTTC. The chain employs TRBV10-3 and TRBJ1-2; D is unclear. This CDR3 is built from 16 residues. V lost 3 bases and J 0 bases, leaving 14 bases between the germline ends. Germline CDR1 ENHRY, CDR2 SYGVKD.

The table lists this clone with a few counts. This rearrangement joins TRBV5-1 to TRBJ2-3; D is unresolved. Germline lookup yields CDR1 SGHRS and CDR2 YFSETQ. V was cut by 0 bases and J by 10 bases, with 21 bases left in between. This CDR3 contains 16 residues. The CDR3 region has the DNA TGCGCCAGCAGCTTGGACCGTGTTCTCACTCCGAGAGCGCAGTATTTT. Translated, it gives CASSLDRVLTPRAQYF.

The rearrangement uses TRBV30 and TRBJ2-7, with D tentatively TRBD1 (5 bases). The CDR3 loop spans 11 amino acids. Germline V gene sequence: CDR1 GTSNPN, CDR2 SVGIG (reference sequence). Trimming cost V 5 bases and J 5 bases, with 10 bases left between them. In DNA, the CDR3 is TGTGCCTGGTCCACAGGACACGAGCAGTACTTC. Encoded protein: CAWSTGHEQYF.

The V call is TRBV9, the J call TRBJ2-5, with D tentatively TRBD2 (5 bases). The CDR3 covers 14 residues. Germline CDR1 and CDR2: SGDLS and YYNGEE. Trimming stripped 3 bases from V and 1 base from J, with 10 bases between. The CDR3 sequence is CASSELGAQETQYF. As DNA, the CDR3 is TGTGCCAGCAGCGAACTAGGAGCCCAAGAGACCCAGTACTTC.

A few counts support this clone. This chain connects TRBV9 to TRBJ1-6; 9 positions agree with TRBD1. This CDR3 has 17 amino acids. The junction had 7 bases not matched to a gene; V was cut back by 4 bases and J by 2 bases. Germline V gene sequence: CDR1 SGDLS, CDR2 YYNGEE. CDR3 loop: CASSRRGQGTYNSPLHF. The CDR3 DNA reads as TGTGCCAGCAGCCGACGTGGACAGGGGACCTATAATTCACCCCTCCACTTT.

This clone was seen more than once but under ten times. The rearrangement uses TRBV6-5 and TRBJ1-4; no clear D gene. The CDR3 is 16 residues long. V was clipped by 3 bases and J by 3 bases, with 14 bases between them. CDR1 is MNHEY and CDR2 is SVGAGI in the germline V gene. The CDR3 spells CASSYRAGGANEKLFF. The CDR3 DNA reads as TGTGCCAGCAGTTATCGGGCGGGAGGAGCTAATGAAAAACTGTTTTTT.

In this sample, this clone turned up a few times. It may be a read error: a sequence one base away is much more abundant. The same CDR3 also results from other DNA sequences found in this sample. The chain combines TRBV7-3 with TRBJ2-3; no firm D call. The CDR3 covers 12 residues. The germline gives CDR1 SGHTA, CDR2 FQGTGA. Trimming took 1 base from V and 1 from J, leaving 0 bases between them. Here the CDR3 reads CASSLSTDTQYF. The DNA for the CDR3 is TGTGCCAGCAGCTTAAGCACAGATACGCAGTATTTT.

For the CDR3, the DNA is TGTGCCAGCAGCTCCAAAGGGGCTGACACCGGGGAGCTGTTTTTT. Residues: CASSSKGADTGELFF. This chain joins TRBV7-9 and TRBJ2-2; D might be TRBD1 (5 bases). Trimming took 4 bases from V and 3 from J, leaving 12 bases between them. The germline V gene has CDR1 SEHNR and CDR2 FQNEAQ (reference sequence). The CDR3 is 15 amino acids.

This clone was counted a few times. The rearrangement uses TRBV11-3 and TRBJ2-2; TRBD1 might be the D (6 bases). Trimming cost V 3 bases and J 6 bases, with 14 bases left between them. Germline lookup yields CDR1 SGHNT and CDR2 YENEEA. The CDR3 loop spans 15 amino acids. The CDR3 nucleotides read TGTGCCAGCAGCTTTACCGGGACAAGCCCCGGGGAGCTGTTTTTT. This sequence encodes CASSFTGTSPGELFF.

The CDR3 coding sequence is TGCAGCGTTGAAGTGGCACGACGGGGTGGCTACACCTTC. Amino acids: CSVEVARRGGYTF. The rearrangement links TRBV29-1 to TRBJ1-2; no definite D call. Germline assignment: CDR1 SQVTM and CDR2 ANQGSEA. CDR3 length: 13 amino acids. Between the trimmed V and J ends, which lost 1 base and 7 bases, there was a span of 13 bases.

In this sample, this clone turned up a few times. The chain joins TRBV5-1 to TRBJ1-2; D remains ambiguous. V lost 5 bases and J lost 2, with 10 bases in between. The CDR3 extends over 13 amino acids. Germline CDR1 and CDR2: SGHRS and YFSETQ. CDR3 amino acids: CASRADTNYGYTF. CDR3 DNA sequence: TGCGCCAGCAGGGCGGATACCAACTATGGCTACACCTTC.

This clone was seen a few times. The V call is TRBV27, the J call TRBJ2-6, with D perhaps TRBD2 (5 bases). The germline V gene has CDR1 MNHEY and CDR2 SMNVEV (reference sequence). V lost 6 bases and J lost 0, with 9 bases in between. This CDR3 comprises 15 residues. The CDR3 sequence is CASRGLFSGANVLTF. CDR3 sequence (DNA): TGTGCCAGCAGAGGACTTTTCTCTGGGGCCAACGTCCTGACTTTC.

J is TRBJ2-3 and V is TRBV2; D is possibly TRBD2 (5 bases). The CDR3 is 14 amino acids. Germline V gives CDR1 SNHLY, CDR2 FYNNEI. The V and J ends lost 5 bases and 4 bases respectively, with 13 bases between them. CDR3 in DNA: TGTGCCAGCAGTAGTACGGGGTTGCCAGATACGCAGTATTTT. Translated: CASSSTGLPDTQYF.

Regarding this clone: Other DNA sequences of this sample code for an identical CDR3. This chain connects TRBV6-5 to TRBJ2-7; D ambiguous. V lost 0 bases, J lost 1 base, and 7 bases lay in between. The CDR3 is 14 residues long. Germline V gene data show CDR1 as MNHEY and CDR2 as SVGAGI. CDR3 sequence (DNA): TGTGCCAGCAGTTACTCAGGCGGTTCCTACGAGCAGTACTTC. Residues: CASSYSGGSYEQYF.